The subject of this entry is one T cell receptor (beta chain). In germline, CDR1 is SGDLS, CDR2 YYNGEE. CDR3 length: 13 amino acids. The germline V and J ends were trimmed by 4 bases and 0 bases, with 7 bases remaining between them. This sample stems from a study of blood T cell repertoires in COVID-19. The Seattle patients, enrolled during active infection, were followed longitudinally. Only in-frame clones appear in the TCRdb table, and some are missing; sequencing was by immunoSEQ multiplex PCR. This table has tens of thousands of clones, about 88% appearing once. This sequence was found in a man at least 80 years old with COVID-19, enrolled during active disease. The V call is TRBV9, the J call TRBJ1-2; D gene ambiguous. Sequencing used peripheral blood. The CDR3 spells CASSQQANYGYTF. In DNA form, the CDR3 reads TGTGCCAGCAGCCAACAAGCTAACTATGGCTACACCTTC.